What follows are 31 T cell receptor beta chains derived from one specimen sequenced in a study of a mutant IDH1 vaccine in newly diagnosed glioma. Clones were read by immunoSEQ multiplex PCR, and TCRdb kept only the in-frame ones, dropping some. The data show 35,000 to 50,000 clones, around 90% seen once. For these TCRs, the target antigens are not known. Time point specified: week 23, last vaccination. Each vaccine dose was 300 ug of mutant IDH1 20-mer peptide, with topical imiquimod. The sample in question was PBMCs, obtained from a glioma patient whose treatment included an IDH1 peptide vaccine. These receptors were taken from a middle-aged man with glioma.

V and J are TRBV5-1 and TRBJ1-1, with 8 bases lining up with TRBD1. Trimming removed 4 bases from V and 5 bases from J; junction bases left unmatched: 7. Germline CDR1 reads SGHRS; CDR2 reads YFSETQ. The CDR3 is 14 residues long. The CDR3 bases are TGCGCCAGCAGCCCCGGACAGGGCGGAACTGAAGCTTTCTTT. Translated: CASSPGQGGTEAFF.

V and J are TRBV7-2 and TRBJ2-7; TRBD2 aligns across 16 bases. The CDR3 is 16 residues long. The germline V gene encodes CDR1 SGHTA and CDR2 FQGNSA. V shed 4 bases and J 3 bases; nucleotides not matched to a gene: 3. The CDR3 region is CASSSGLAGGNYEQYF. The CDR3 region has the DNA TGTGCCAGCAGCTCGGGACTAGCGGGAGGGAACTACGAGCAGTACTTC. Using reference TRBV7-2 and TRBJ2-7 for the parts outside the CDR3, the full variable domain is GAGVSQSPSNKVTEKGKDVELRCDPISGHTALYWYRQSLGQGLEFLIYFQGNSAPDKSGLPSDRFSAERTGGSVSTLTIQRTQQEDSAVYLCASSSGLAGGNYEQYFGPGTRLTVT.

The chain recombines TRBV28 with TRBJ2-2; maybe TRBD2 (6 bases). The CDR3 runs 13 residues. The V gene's germline CDR1 is MDHEN and CDR2 SYDVKM. The V gene lost 4 bases and the J gene lost 4 bases, with 7 bases spanning the gap. CDR3 protein: CASSSGGTGELFF. The CDR3 region has the DNA TGTGCCAGCAGTTCCGGGGGCACCGGGGAGCTGTTTTTT.

This clone was seen a single time. The J gene is TRBJ2-7, the V gene TRBV30, with D hard to call. The CDR3 runs to 11 residues. Trimming removed 1 base from V and 2 bases from J, with 3 bases in between. Germline V gene sequence: CDR1 GTSNPN, CDR2 SVGIG (reference sequence). CDR3 loop: CAWSEAYEQYF. CDR3 nucleotides: TGTGCCTGGAGTGAGGCCTACGAGCAGTACTTC.

CDR3 coding DNA: TGTGCCAGCAGCTTAGCGGCAGGGGTGAGCACTGAAGCTTTCTTT. Protein sequence: CASSLAAGVSTEAFF. This chain links TRBV7-9 with TRBJ1-1; tentative D call: TRBD1 (6 bases). This CDR3 contains 15 residues. CDR1 is SEHNR and CDR2 is FQNEAQ in the germline V gene (reference sequence). Trimming cost V 0 bases and J 4 bases, with 12 bases left between them.

This chain joins TRBV7-8 and TRBJ2-5, with D hard to call. The closer fit of TRBJ2-7 to the DNA end suggests the J call may be wrong. The germline V gene encodes CDR1 SGHVS and CDR2 FQNEAQ. The CDR3 is 11 residues long. CDR3: CASSRYYEQYF. DNA for the CDR3: TGTGCCAGCAGCCGGTACTACGAGCAGTACTTC.

The V call is TRBV6-1, the J call TRBJ1-4, with a weak D call TRBD1 (5 bases). The germline V gene encodes CDR1 MNHNS and CDR2 SASEGT. Trimming pared 3 bases from V and 0 bases from J, leaving 8 bases between. The CDR3 totals 15 residues. In DNA, the CDR3 is TGTGCCAGCAGTGATCGGGGGGCAACTAATGAAAAACTGTTTTTT. Its translation is CASSDRGATNEKLFF.

The count of this clone is one. This chain connects TRBV5-4 to TRBJ2-1, with 9 bases lining up with TRBD2. The CDR3 consists of 13 residues. CDR1 SGHNT and CDR2 YYREEE come from the germline V gene (reference sequence). V lost 4 bases to trimming and J lost 13 bases; unmatched junction nucleotides: 9. The CDR3 is CASSPGQREAQFF. CDR3 coding DNA: TGTGCCAGCAGCCCTGGGCAGCGGGAGGCCCAGTTCTTC.

This chain links TRBV19 with TRBJ1-5; perhaps TRBD1 as D (5 bases). Germline loops: CDR1 LNHDA, CDR2 SQIVND (reference sequence). The CDR3 is 14 amino acids. Trimming removed 9 bases from V and 4 bases from J, with 16 bases in between. The DNA of the CDR3 is TGTGCCAGCCATGGGGGAATCTCAAATCAGCCCCAGCATTTT. The encoded protein is CASHGGISNQPQHF.

This clone was seen a few times. This rearrangement joins TRBV4-1 to TRBJ2-1, with 9 bases aligning to TRBD2. V trimming: 4 bases; J trimming: 9 bases; junction bases outside the gene matches: 10. CDR3 length: 15 amino acids. CDR1 is MGHRA and CDR2 is YSYEKL in the germline V gene. DNA of the CDR3: TGCGCCAGCAGCCCCTTTAGCGGGAGCGTCTCTGAGCAGTTCTTC. Its protein product is CASSPFSGSVSEQFF.

V gene TRBV5-1 combines with J gene TRBJ2-1; D perhaps matches TRBD2 (5 bases). The CDR3 has 13 residues. Trimming took off 1 base at V and 6 bases at J, with 8 bases between the two ends. Germline CDR1 and CDR2: SGHRS and YFSETQ. The CDR3 coding sequence is TGCGCCAGCAGCTTGTCGGAGGTCAATGAGCAGTTCTTC. Protein: CASSLSEVNEQFF.

The CDR3 nucleotides are TGCGCCAGCAGCATAGGGACAGGGTACGAGCAGTACTTC. It specifies CASSIGTGYEQYF. The chain combines TRBV5-1 with TRBJ2-7; 9 bases fit TRBD1. Per germline, CDR1 SGHRS and CDR2 YFSETQ. CDR3 size: 13 residues. Unmatched junction bases numbered 3, after V lost 4 bases and J lost 4 bases.

The gene calls are TRBV28 and TRBJ2-7; 11 nucleotides agree with TRBD1. Germline CDR1 MDHEN, CDR2 SYDVKM. The J segment lost 3 bases and the V segment lost 7 bases, leaving 8 bases of the junction unmatched. The CDR3 has 15 residues. In nucleotides, the CDR3 is TGTGCCAGCACCACTGTCGGGACAGGGGGCTACGAGCAGTACTTC. It codes for CASTTVGTGGYEQYF.

This chain links TRBV9 with TRBJ2-7; perhaps TRBD2 as D (5 bases). V was pared by 2 bases and J by 4 bases, with 10 bases between. Germline CDR1 and CDR2: SGDLS and YYNGEE. The CDR3 length is 13 residues. CDR3 residues: CASSVGGEYEQYF. Here the CDR3 DNA reads TGTGCCAGCAGCGTTGGAGGAGAGTACGAGCAGTACTTC.

The chain carries TRBV7-2 and TRBJ1-5, with D perhaps matching TRBD1 (5 bases). V dropped 1 base and J dropped 6 bases, with 13 bases sitting between them. CDR1 SGHTA and CDR2 FQGNSA come from the germline V gene. The CDR3 covers 15 residues. CDR3 coding DNA: TGTGCCAGCAGCTTAGGTCCTATGGGGGGTCAGCCCCAGCATTTT. Protein sequence: CASSLGPMGGQPQHF.

The chain has TRBV5-5 and TRBJ1-3; 7 bases match TRBD1. The CDR3 is made up of 17 amino acids. With 3 bases clipped from V and 0 bases from J, the junction kept 9 bases outside the gene matches. Germline values: CDR1 SGHKS, CDR2 YYEKEE (reference sequence). The CDR3 DNA reads as TGTGCCAGCAGCTCCGCGGGACAGCTACTCTCTGGAAACACCATATATTTT. Translation: CASSSAGQLLSGNTIYF.

This clone is a singleton in its sample. This sample also contains other DNA sequences that code for the same CDR3. The rearrangement uses TRBV7-9 and TRBJ1-1; D gene ambiguous. V lost 1 base and J 1 base, leaving 4 bases between the germline ends. The CDR3 is made up of 13 amino acids. CDR1 and CDR2 from the germline V gene are SEHNR and FQNEAQ (reference sequence). The CDR3 loop reads CASSLGTNTEAFF. CDR3 in DNA: TGTGCCAGCAGCTTAGGGACGAACACTGAAGCTTTCTTT. Based on the CDR3 plus reference TRBV7-9 and TRBJ1-1, the full variable domain is DTGVSQNPRHKITKRGQNVTFRCDPISEHNRLYWYRQTLGQGPEFLTYFQNEAQLEKSRLLSDRFSAERPKGSFSTLEIQRTEQGDSAMYLCASSLGTNTEAFFGQGTRLTVV.

The rearrangement joins TRBV7-2 to TRBJ2-5, with D possibly TRBD1 on 5 matching bases. This CDR3 comprises 13 residues. The germline V and J ends were trimmed by 3 bases and 4 bases, with 9 bases remaining between them. Germline V lookup: CDR1 SGHTA, CDR2 FQGNSA. The CDR3 region has the DNA TGTGCCAGCAGCTTCAACAGGCTAGAGACCCAGTACTTC. It specifies CASSFNRLETQYF. Combining the CDR3 with reference TRBV7-2 and TRBJ2-5 gives the whole variable domain GAGVSQSPSNKVTEKGKDVELRCDPISGHTALYWYRQSLGQGLEFLIYFQGNSAPDKSGLPSDRFSAERTGGSVSTLTIQRTQQEDSAVYLCASSFNRLETQYFGPGTRLLVL.

This chain joins TRBV2 and TRBJ2-7; D might be TRBD1 or TRBD2, each matching 5 bases. V was shortened by 8 bases and J by 5 bases, with 16 bases between the two germline ends. The CDR3 is made up of 13 amino acids. Germline V gene lookup returns CDR1 SNHLY and CDR2 FYNNEI. CDR3 sequence: CASGKGTGHEQYF. The CDR3 coding sequence is TGTGCCAGCGGGAAAGGGACGGGACACGAGCAGTACTTC.

The sample holds one count of this clone. The chain has TRBV19 and TRBJ1-2; unclear D gene. Trimming pared 5 bases from V and 4 bases from J, leaving 11 bases between. The CDR3 extends over 13 amino acids. Germline-derived CDR1 and CDR2 are LNHDA and SQIVND (reference sequence). CDR3 loop: CASSLLTLYGYTF. CDR3 DNA sequence: TGTGCCAGTAGTCTCCTCACCCTCTATGGCTACACCTTC.

This clone was detected a few times. The rearrangement joins TRBV5-1 to TRBJ2-5; TRBD1 aligns across 8 bases. Germline CDR1 reads SGHRS; CDR2 reads YFSETQ. The V segment lost 4 bases and the J segment 4 bases; nucleotides outside the gene matches: 6. The CDR3 runs to 14 residues. CDR3 bases: TGCGCCAGCAGCCCAGGGGGCCTGGGAGAGACCCAGTACTTC. Encoded protein: CASSPGGLGETQYF.

The V gene is TRBV9, the J gene TRBJ1-2; weak D call: TRBD1 (5 bases). The V end was cut by 4 bases, the J end by 6 bases, with 19 bases between. This CDR3 comprises 15 residues. CDR1 SGDLS and CDR2 YYNGEE come from the germline V gene. CDR3 residues: CASSRAGGAFNGYTF. Written as DNA, the CDR3 is TGTGCCAGCAGCCGCGCGGGAGGGGCTTTCAATGGCTACACCTTC.

CDR3 in amino acids: CASSSPTTGWGEKLFF. DNA of the CDR3: TGTGCCAGCAGCTCACCGACGACAGGGTGGGGAGAAAAACTGTTTTTT. V is TRBV7-9 and J is TRBJ1-4; 7 nucleotides line up with TRBD1. J lost 8 bases, V lost 4 bases, and 13 bases had no gene match. Germline V lookup: CDR1 SEHNR, CDR2 FQNEAQ (reference sequence). The CDR3 contains 16 residues. Supplemented by reference TRBV7-9 and TRBJ1-4, the full variable domain reads DTGVSQNPRHKITKRGQNVTFRCDPISEHNRLYWYRQTLGQGPEFLTYFQNEAQLEKSRLLSDRFSAERPKGSFSTLEIQRTEQGDSAMYLCASSSPTTGWGEKLFFGSGTQLSVL.

CDR3 amino acids: CAWRGQFYEQYF. Here the CDR3 DNA reads TGTGCCTGGAGGGGACAGTTCTACGAGCAGTACTTC. The V call is TRBV30, the J call TRBJ2-7, with 7 bases aligning to TRBD1. Trimming removed 3 bases from V and 3 bases from J; junction bases left unmatched: 2. The CDR3 is 12 residues long. Germline V lookup: CDR1 GTSNPN, CDR2 SVGIG (reference sequence). The variable domain in full, completed from reference TRBV30 and TRBJ2-7, reads SQTIHQWPATLVQPVGSPLSLECTVEGTSNPNLYWYRQAAGRGLQLLFYSVGIGQISSEVPQNLSASRPQDRQFILSSKKLLLSDSGFYLCAWRGQFYEQYFGPGTRLTVT.

This chain links TRBV28 with TRBJ1-5, with 10 nucleotides matching TRBD1. The germline V gene encodes CDR1 MDHEN and CDR2 SYDVKM. CDR3 size: 16 residues. V lost 6 bases and J lost 3; bases outside the gene matches: 8. CDR3 in DNA: TGTGCCAGCAGATCTCCGGGACAGGGGTACAATCAGCCCCAGCATTTT. Its translation: CASRSPGQGYNQPQHF. Drawing the rest from reference TRBV28 and TRBJ1-5, the complete variable domain is DVKVTQSSRYLVKRTGEKVFLECVQDMDHENMFWYRQDPGLGLRLIYFSYDVKMKEKGDIPEGYSVSREKKERFSLILESASTNQTSMYLCASRSPGQGYNQPQHFGDGTRLSIL.

The V call is TRBV4-2, the J call TRBJ1-2, with 7 bases identical to TRBD1. CDR1 is LGHNA, CDR2 YNFKEQ, per germline. V was clipped by 3 bases and J by 5 bases; unmatched bases: 9. The CDR3 sequence is 15 residues long. Here the CDR3 DNA reads TGTGCCAGCAGCCACGCTGGAGGGGGCGGGTATGGCTACACCTTC. Translating gives CASSHAGGGGYGYTF.

This clone was seen just once. The V gene is TRBV11-3, the J gene TRBJ2-5; TRBD1 matches 9 bases. After removal of 5 bases from V and 0 bases from J, the junction contained 7 bases not matched to a gene. Germline assignment: CDR1 SGHNT and CDR2 YENEEA. The CDR3 sequence is 16 residues long. The CDR3 spells CASSPGTGTHQETQYF. CDR3 DNA sequence: TGTGCCAGCAGCCCAGGGACAGGGACCCACCAAGAGACCCAGTACTTC.

The chain employs TRBV7-9 and TRBJ1-4; 8 nucleotides line up with TRBD1. The CDR3 is made up of 16 amino acids. V lost 5 bases, J lost 3 bases, and 8 bases stayed unmatched. The germline gives CDR1 SEHNR, CDR2 FQNEAQ (reference sequence). The CDR3: CASSAGQGISNEKLFF. The CDR3 DNA reads as TGTGCCAGCAGCGCCGGACAGGGAATCTCTAATGAAAAACTGTTTTTT.

This clone occurred a few times. The rearrangement links TRBV4-2 to TRBJ1-1; 8 positions agree with TRBD1. The CDR3 covers 17 residues. With 0 bases clipped from V and 7 bases from J, the junction kept 13 bases outside the gene matches. Germline CDR1 LGHNA, CDR2 YNFKEQ. The CDR3 sequence: CASSQDRAGGGRNEAFF. CDR3 nucleotides: TGTGCCAGCAGCCAAGATAGGGCAGGGGGCGGGAGGAATGAAGCTTTCTTT.

The chain links TRBV18 to TRBJ1-4; the match to TRBD1 covers 7 bases. CDR1 is KGHSH, CDR2 LQKENI, per germline. J gave up 5 bases and V 4 bases, and 4 bases lay outside the gene matches. This CDR3 has 14 residues. The CDR3 sequence: CASSQSTGNEKLFF. The CDR3 DNA reads TGTGCCAGCTCACAGTCGACAGGGAATGAAAAACTGTTTTTT.

The chain uses TRBV5-5 and TRBJ1-3; weak D call: TRBD1 (5 bases). The CDR3 covers 15 residues. The germline gives CDR1 SGHKS, CDR2 YYEKEE (reference sequence). Trimming left V 0 bases short and J 0 bases short, with 7 bases between. The CDR3 DNA follows: TGTGCCAGCAGCTTGGCGACAGTCTCTGGAAACACCATATATTTT. It codes for CASSLATVSGNTIYF.